This is a list of T cell receptor beta chains from one sample in a study of blood T cell repertoires in COVID-19. Repertoires were generated with immunoSEQ multiplex PCR, while TCRdb's copy carries only in-frame clones and drops some. The sample carries 90,000 to 120,000 clones, about 79% recorded once. Material: peripheral blood. The receptors here all came from a woman over 75 with active or convalescent COVID-19. The CDR3 runs from the conserved cysteine through the conserved F or W. A D gene is named only where the DNA matches it firmly. Rows may omit the clone size; those that give it use once, few, many or a size class.

j_call,v_call,clone_size,d_call,cdr3_aa,cdr3_nt
TRBJ1-2,TRBV7-2,.,TRBD1,CASSLATGADGYTF,TGTGCCAGCAGCTTAGCGACAGGGGCAGATGGCTACACCTTC
TRBJ2-3,TRBV6-2/TRBV6-3,.,.,CASSYRLGRPDTQYF,TGTGCCAGCAGCTATAGGCTGGGGCGCCCAGATACGCAGTATTTT
TRBJ2-7,TRBV7-2,.,TRBD2,CASSSAGTSNAYEQYF,TGTGCCAGCAGCTCCGCCGGGACTAGCAACGCCTACGAGCAGTACTTC
TRBJ2-5,TRBV5-1,.,TRBD1,CASSLQGSNRQETQYF,TGCGCCAGCAGCTTACAGGGGTCAAATAGACAAGAGACCCAGTACTTC
TRBJ2-7,TRBV5-4,few,.,CASSLQGYEQYF,TGTGCCAGCAGCTTACAGGGTTACGAGCAGTACTTC
TRBJ1-3,TRBV9,.,.,CASSVAGLSGNTIYF,TGTGCCAGCAGCGTAGCCGGACTCTCTGGAAACACCATATATTTT
TRBJ2-1,TRBV7-6,.,TRBD1,CASSLFHPGGNVGEQFF,TGTGCCAGCAGCTTATTTCACCCAGGGGGCAATGTTGGTGAGCAGTTCTTC
TRBJ1-2,TRBV2,.,.,CASSERAGARDTF,TGTGCCAGCAGTGAACGTGCGGGTGCGCGGGACACCTTC
TRBJ1-5,TRBV19,.,.,CASSIDARTLNQPQHF,TGTGCCAGTAGTATAGATGCCCGAACCCTAAATCAGCCCCAGCATTTT
TRBJ1-1,TRBV6-1,.,TRBD1,CATAPTGSHTEAFF,TGTGCCACGGCCCCGACAGGGTCGCACACTGAAGCTTTCTTT
TRBJ1-2,TRBV7-8,.,.,CASSPAKYGYTF,TGTGCCAGCAGCCCAGCTAAATATGGCTACACCTTC
TRBJ2-5,TRBV24-1,.,.,CATSDFDGVGTQYF,TGTGCCACCAGTGATTTCGACGGAGTGGGGACCCAGTACTTC
TRBJ1-2,TRBV29-1,.,TRBD1,CSVERGLGGYTF,TGCAGCGTTGAAAGGGGGCTTGGAGGCTACACCTTC
TRBJ1-5,TRBV19,few,TRBD1,CASSIQDRGPQHF,TGTGCCAGTAGTATTCAGGACAGGGGGCCCCAGCATTTT
TRBJ1-3,TRBV28,.,.,CASSPRHRSGNTIYF,TGTGCCAGCAGTCCCAGACACCGCTCTGGAAACACCATATATTTT
TRBJ1-5,TRBV2,once,.,CASSPGTQNRQPQHF,TGTGCCAGCAGTCCCGGGACTCAAAATCGTCAGCCCCAGCATTTT
TRBJ1-1,TRBV12-3/TRBV12-4,.,TRBD1,CASQRQGRTEAFF,TGTGCCAGCCAAAGACAGGGTCGAACTGAAGCTTTCTTT
TRBJ2-7,TRBV19,.,.,CASSTGTSFSYEQYF,TGTGCCAGTAGTACCGGGACAAGTTTCTCCTACGAGCAGTACTTC
TRBJ1-1,TRBV20-1,.,.,CSARAEPEAFF,TGCAGTGCTAGGGCTGAACCTGAAGCTTTCTTT
TRBJ1-5,TRBV6-6,few,.,CASSYDITGGQPQHF,TGTGCCAGCAGTTACGATATTACAGGCGGCCAGCCCCAGCATTTT
TRBJ1-1,TRBV7-3,.,TRBD1,CASSLISGTGGARTEAFF,TGTGCCAGCAGCTTAATCTCCGGGACAGGGGGCGCGAGGACTGAAGCTTTCTTT
TRBJ1-5,TRBV15,once,TRBD1,CATSRTGGLQPQHF,TGTGCCACCAGCAGGACAGGGGGGTTGCAGCCCCAGCATTTT
TRBJ2-1,TRBV3-1/TRBV3-2,.,TRBD2,CASSQDGGTTEEFF,TGTGCCAGCAGCCAAGATGGAGGGACTACCGAAGAGTTCTTC
TRBJ2-7,TRBV18,.,TRBD2,CASSPGLAGVSYEQYF,TGTGCCAGCTCACCAGGACTAGCGGGAGTCTCCTACGAGCAGTACTTC
TRBJ2-1,TRBV10-3,.,.,CAISEAPSSGTEQFF,TGTGCCATCAGTGAAGCTCCTTCCTCCGGGACAGAGCAGTTCTTC
TRBJ2-7,TRBV10-3,.,.,CAISEKVPGEQYF,TGTGCCATCAGTGAGAAAGTCCCCGGCGAGCAGTACTTC
TRBJ2-1,TRBV7-8,.,TRBD2,CASSFGLAGDYNEQFF,TGTGCCAGCAGCTTCGGACTAGCGGGGGACTACAATGAGCAGTTCTTC
TRBJ2-1,TRBV25-1,.,.,CASSDRGNSYNEQFF,TGTGCCAGCAGTGACCGGGGGAACTCCTACAATGAGCAGTTCTTC
TRBJ2-3,TRBV10-3,once,.,CAISDFGGRTDTQYF,TGTGCCATCAGTGATTTCGGGGGTAGGACAGATACGCAGTATTTT
TRBJ1-2,TRBV11-2,.,.,CASSPRGAEFYGYTF,TGTGCCAGCAGCCCCCGGGGGGCGGAATTCTATGGCTACACCTTC
TRBJ2-2,TRBV5-1,.,TRBD1,CASSADRGHTGELFF,TGCGCCAGCAGCGCGGACAGGGGGCACACCGGGGAGCTGTTTTTT
TRBJ2-5,TRBV4-2,.,TRBD2,CASSRRGLAGEEETQYF,TGTGCCAGCAGCCGTAGGGGACTAGCGGGGGAGGAAGAGACCCAGTACTTC
TRBJ1-1,TRBV7-2,.,TRBD1,CASSEGQGVTEAFF,TGTGCCAGCAGCGAAGGACAGGGAGTCACTGAAGCTTTCTTT
TRBJ1-3,TRBV19,.,.,CASGENLGNTIYF,TGTGCCAGCGGGGAAAACTTAGGAAACACCATATATTTT
TRBJ2-7,TRBV12-3/TRBV12-4,few,.,CASSFPFYGEQYF,TGTGCCAGCAGTTTTCCCTTCTATGGCGAGCAGTACTTC
TRBJ2-7,TRBV12-3/TRBV12-4,.,TRBD1,CASRRQGSYEQYF,TGTGCCAGCAGAAGACAGGGGTCCTACGAGCAGTACTTC
TRBJ1-1,TRBV2,.,.,CASTLTEYGTEAFF,TGTGCCAGCACTTTAACAGAGTACGGCACTGAAGCTTTCTTT
TRBJ1-6,TRBV28,.,.,CASSFAGGSPLHF,TGTGCCAGCAGTTTCGCGGGAGGATCACCCCTCCACTTT
TRBJ1-1,TRBV19,.,.,CASSIGYRDEGNEAFF,TGTGCCAGTAGTATAGGGTACAGAGACGAGGGAAATGAAGCTTTCTTT
TRBJ2-7,TRBV28,many,TRBD2,CASTDGTSSYYEQYF,TGTGCCAGCACAGACGGGACTAGCAGCTACTACGAGCAGTACTTC
TRBJ2-7,TRBV27,.,TRBD1,CASRNTGQGAAEQYF,TGTGCCAGCAGAAACACGGGGCAGGGGGCTGCCGAGCAGTACTTC
TRBJ2-3,TRBV9,.,TRBD1,CASSMGQSTDTQYF,TGTGCCAGCAGCATGGGACAGAGCACAGATACGCAGTATTTT
TRBJ2-1,TRBV6-1,.,TRBD1,CASSEAGPGGEQFF,TGTGCCAGCAGTGAAGCGGGCCCAGGGGGTGAGCAGTTCTTC
TRBJ1-4,TRBV5-6,.,TRBD1,CASSSLDRRPHEKLFF,TGTGCCAGCAGCTCTCTGGACAGGCGACCGCATGAAAAACTGTTTTTT
TRBJ2-1,TRBV5-6,.,TRBD1,CASSDGQGPFSFYNEQFF,TGTGCCAGCAGCGACGGACAGGGACCCTTCTCCTTTTACAATGAGCAGTTCTTC